This paragraph covers one T cell receptor (beta chain) sequence. In the original processing: Reference gene primer amplification gave estimated nucleated cell counts. The repertoire was sequenced with immunoSEQ multiplex PCR; TCRdb's copy has only in-frame clones and lacks some. V, J and clone size derive from that table, while D and trimming were established from the DNA sequence. The table includes about 87,000 clones, around 85% detected once. The data were taken from a study of blood T cell repertoires in COVID-19. On the study more broadly: The samples span acute and convalescent COVID-19 from the United States, Italy and Spain. Sample material is recorded as cDNA or gDNA derived from T cells, B-cell-depleted T cells, or PBMCs.

The CDR3 extends over 16 amino acids. Sequenced: peripheral blood. The TCR sequence derives from a woman of 80 years or more with active or convalescent COVID-19. V is TRBV21-1 and J is TRBJ2-7; the table gives TRBD1 as D, unverified against the DNA. TRBV21-1 is termed a pseudogene. CDR3 DNA: TGTGCCAGCAGCAAAGGAGGGAGACAGGGATGGTACGAGCAGTACTTC. Its protein is CASSKGGRQGWYEQYF.